Each of the 10 T cell receptor beta chains below was sequenced from the same sample in a study of post-analysis software for immune sequencing data. The TCR beta cDNA libraries contained unique molecular identifiers. MiXCR was run by TCRdb on the PCR reads, yielding one entry per CDR3 protein. The data contain 150,000 to 200,000 distinct CDR3 sequences, about 32% of them singletons. Study-wide results and limits: In patients, TRBV5-6, TRBV5-1 and TRBV20-1 belonged to five or six TRBV segments found more frequently than in controls.

Antigens for these TCRs are unknown. The sequenced sample consisted of blood. These TCRs come from a girl aged 5-17 years with multiple sclerosis.

The V gene is TRBV30, the J gene TRBJ2-3, with unresolved D. The germline V gene has CDR1 GTSNPN and CDR2 SVGIG (reference sequence). V lost 2 bases, J lost 8 bases, and 14 bases lay in between. The CDR3 is made up of 13 amino acids. The CDR3 sequence is CAWSSRKESTQYF. The CDR3 DNA reads TGTGCCTGGAGTTCCAGGAAGGAGAGTACGCAGTATTTT.

There are many counts of this clonotype. V gene TRBV7-6 combines with J gene TRBJ2-7; TRBD2 is a possible D gene (6 bases). The CDR3 is made up of 14 amino acids. Germline CDR1 and CDR2: SGHVS and FNYEAQ. The germline V and J ends were trimmed by 3 bases and 2 bases, with 11 bases remaining between them. CDR3 nucleotides: TGTGCCAGCAGCTTTACGGGACTCACCTACGAGCAGTACTTC. Its translation is CASSFTGLTYEQYF.

Many counts were recorded for this clonotype. The V call is TRBV12-3 or TRBV12-4, the J call TRBJ2-1, with 13 bases that match TRBD2. J lost 9 bases, V lost 4 bases, and 12 bases had no gene match. This CDR3 spans 17 amino acids. DNA of the CDR3: TGTGCCAGCAGTTACAGACGCGGGACTAGCGGGAAGGTTGAGCAGTTCTTC. This translates into CASSYRRGTSGKVEQFF.

With regard to this clonotype: Given a much more abundant clone one base away, this may be a read error. The chain uses TRBV2 and TRBJ2-1; tentatively, D is TRBD1 (6 bases). The DNA end is a closer match to TRBJ2-7, so the J assignment may be wrong. Germline CDR1 SNHLY, CDR2 FYNNEI. The length of the CDR3 is 12 residues. The CDR3 sequence is CARDSSYNEQYF. CDR3 DNA: TGTGCCAGGGACAGCTCCTACAATGAGCAGTACTTC.

This sequence joins TRBV28 and TRBJ1-2; 7 bases agree with TRBD1. The germline V gene encodes CDR1 MDHEN and CDR2 SYDVKM. The CDR3 has 14 residues. Trimming cost V 6 bases and J 2 bases; bases outside gene matches: 6. The CDR3 DNA reads TGTGCCAGCAGGCCTGGACAGGAGAACTATGGCTACACCTTC. Translated: CASRPGQENYGYTF.

J is TRBJ1-2 and V is TRBV27, with 11 bases lining up with TRBD1. V was clipped by 5 bases and J by 7 bases; unmatched bases: 9. CDR3 length: 15 residues. Germline loops: CDR1 MNHEY, CDR2 SMNVEV (reference sequence). The CDR3 DNA follows: TGTGCCAGCAGTCCCCGGGACAGGGGGGTGGGTGGCTACACCTTC. This gives the protein CASSPRDRGVGGYTF.

This chain joins TRBV5-1 and TRBJ2-4, with 10 bases matching TRBD1. CDR1 and CDR2 from the germline V gene are SGHRS and YFSETQ. The ends lost 3 bases at V and 1 base at J; junction bases unmatched: 13. This CDR3 spans 19 amino acids. The CDR3 nucleotides read TGCGCCAGCAGCTCCGAGGGACAGGGGCTGTATTGGGCCAAAAACATTCAGTACTTC. Amino acids: CASSSEGQGLYWAKNIQYF.

This clonotype was seen repeatedly, ten times or more. This sequence joins TRBV4-1 and TRBJ2-7; TRBD1 matches 7 bases. Unmatched junction bases numbered 3, after V lost 3 bases and J lost 1 base. The germline V gene has CDR1 MGHRA and CDR2 YSYEKL. The CDR3 extends over 14 amino acids. The CDR3 reads CASSQGDSSYEQYF. CDR3 nucleotides: TGCGCCAGCAGCCAGGGGGACAGTTCCTACGAGCAGTACTTC.

There are a few counts of this clonotype. The V call is TRBV29-1, the J call TRBJ2-1, with 11 bases matching TRBD2. Germline trimming cut 5 bases from V and 4 bases from J; bases unmatched to any gene: 7. The CDR3 spans 15 residues. Germline assignment: CDR1 SQVTM and CDR2 ANQGSEA. The CDR3 coding sequence is TGCAGCGTTTCCCCAGGGACTAGCGGTTACAATGAGCAGTTCTTC. The encoded protein is CSVSPGTSGYNEQFF.

In DNA form, the CDR3 reads TGCGCCAGCAGCCAAGTTTCGGGACAGCAATACGAGCAGTACTTC. Translated: CASSQVSGQQYEQYF. The rearrangement joins TRBV4-1 to TRBJ2-5; 7 bases align to TRBD1. The J call may be wrong; the DNA end is better matched by TRBJ2-7. The length of the CDR3 is 15 residues. CDR1 is MGHRA, CDR2 YSYEKL, per germline.